Presented here are 27 T cell receptor beta chains from one specimen sequenced in a study of T-cell memory formation after mild COVID-19. TCRdb re-called the 5' RACE reads with MiXCR, one entry per CDR3 protein. Of about 280,000 distinct CDR3 sequences in the sample, under 8.5% are singletons; the top ten hold 22%. Sequencing was performed on PBMCs or a T cell subset sorted from them (not recorded which). These receptors were obtained from a man aged 18 to 29 who had mild COVID-19 (a few samples of this study predate the infection). Cell type and time point are not known.

This clonotype was recorded many times. The chain carries TRBV7-2 and TRBJ2-3; 7 bases align to TRBD1. V shed 4 bases, J shed 1 base, and the junction held 2 bases outside the gene matches. The germline V gene has CDR1 SGHTA and CDR2 FQGNSA. The length of the CDR3 is 14 residues. This chain's CDR3 is CASSSGTGTDTQYF. The CDR3 nucleotides are TGTGCCAGCAGCTCAGGGACAGGCACAGATACGCAGTATTTT. Variable domain in full (rest from reference TRBV7-2 and TRBJ2-3): GAGVSQSPSNKVTEKGKDVELRCDPISGHTALYWYRQSLGQGLEFLIYFQGNSAPDKSGLPSDRFSAERTGGSVSTLTIQRTQQEDSAVYLCASSSGTGTDTQYFGPGTRLTVL.

V usage is TRBV6-6 and J usage is TRBJ1-1; D remains ambiguous. The ends were cut back, 2 bases at V and 4 bases at J, with 11 bases in the middle. From germline, CDR1 is MNHNY and CDR2 SVGAGI (reference sequence). This CDR3 spans 14 amino acids. The CDR3 region has the DNA TGTGCCAGCAGTTACACGGTGAGTGGCACTGAAGCTTTCTTT. Translated, it gives CASSYTVSGTEAFF.

This clonotype has more than one count but fewer than ten. The V and J genes are TRBV6-5 and TRBJ1-1, with TRBD1 matching 11 bases. The trim removed 6 bases at V and 12 bases at J, leaving 6 bases unmatched. Germline CDR1 and CDR2: MNHEY and SVGAGI. The CDR3 has 12 residues. The CDR3 loop reads CASRRTGGMTFF. The CDR3 bases are TGTGCCAGCAGAAGGACAGGGGGCATGACTTTCTTT.

This chain connects TRBV6-1 to TRBJ2-7; D tentatively fits TRBD1 or TRBD2 (5 bases each). Trimming pared 6 bases from V and 6 bases from J, leaving 18 bases between. The length of the CDR3 is 14 residues. Germline CDR1 and CDR2: MNHNS and SASEGT. CDR3 region: CASRRDPGAGEQYF. The CDR3 DNA follows: TGTGCCAGCAGAAGGGACCCCGGGGCCGGCGAGCAGTACTTC.

The chain links TRBV28 to TRBJ1-5; the D gene is possibly TRBD1 (6 bases). The CDR3 has 12 residues. Trimming stripped 8 bases from V and 3 bases from J, with 8 bases between. Germline V lookup: CDR1 MDHEN, CDR2 SYDVKM. The chain's CDR3 is CASGDNNQPQHF. DNA for the CDR3: TGTGCCAGCGGGGACAACAATCAGCCCCAGCATTTT.

In this sample, this clonotype turned up a few times. The chain recombines TRBV5-1 with TRBJ2-5; 7 bases are shared with TRBD1. Germline V CDR1 and CDR2: SGHRS, YFSETQ. V lost 7 bases, J lost 2 bases, and 2 bases stayed unmatched. The CDR3 is 12 amino acids. CDR3 nucleotides: TGCGCCAGCCGGACAGGTCAAGAGACCCAGTACTTC. As protein: CASRTGQETQYF. Together with reference TRBV5-1 and TRBJ2-5, the CDR3 gives the full variable domain: KAGVTQTPRYLIKTRGQQVTLSCSPISGHRSVSWYQQTPGQGLQFLFEYFSETQRNKGNFPGRFSGRQFSNSRSEMNVSTLELGDSALYLCASRTGQETQYFGPGTRLLVL.

V and J are TRBV6-5 and TRBJ1-2, with 8 bases fitting TRBD1. This CDR3 has 13 amino acids. V shed 6 bases and J 6 bases; nucleotides not matched to a gene: 6. Per the germline V gene, CDR1 is MNHEY and CDR2 is SVGAGI. The CDR3 spells CASRDGQGHGYTF. The CDR3 nucleotides read TGTGCCAGCAGGGACGGACAGGGTCATGGCTACACCTTC.

The V call is TRBV20-1, the J call TRBJ2-5, with 7 positions matching TRBD1. Germline-derived CDR1 and CDR2 are DFQATT and SNEGSKA (reference sequence). This CDR3 spans 15 amino acids. V shed 0 bases, J shed 4 bases, and the junction held 8 bases outside the gene matches. The CDR3 nucleotides read TGCAGTGCTAGAGATGGGTTCTCAGGGGGAGAGACCCAGTACTTC. It codes for CSARDGFSGGETQYF.

J is TRBJ1-6 and V is TRBV6-5; D unclear. Germline assignment: CDR1 MNHEY and CDR2 SVGAGI. V shed 2 bases and J shed 9 bases, with 8 bases lying between them. The CDR3 is 13 amino acids. CDR3 loop: CASSYESTSPLHF. CDR3 DNA sequence: TGTGCCAGCAGTTACGAGAGTACTTCACCCCTCCACTTT.

The chain joins TRBV12-3 or TRBV12-4 to TRBJ2-7; 8 bases agree with TRBD1. The CDR3 runs to 14 residues. Trimming at V came to 6 bases and at J to 6 bases, leaving 10 bases not matched to a gene. The CDR3 DNA reads as TGTGCCAGCAGGTCAGGGGCAGGGGGCGGCGAGCAGTACTTC. This translates into CASRSGAGGGEQYF.

This clonotype was seen a handful of times. The chain is built from TRBV14 and TRBJ1-6; a weak D match, TRBD1 (6 bases). Trimming shortened V by 3 bases and J by 6 bases, and 12 bases separated the two germline ends. This CDR3 is 15 amino acids long. In germline, CDR1 is SGHDN, CDR2 FVKESK. This CDR3 is CASSQGQGINSPLHF. In DNA form, the CDR3 reads TGTGCCAGCAGCCAGGGCCAGGGGATTAATTCACCCCTCCACTTT.

CDR3 sequence reads: CATSDSPGQGGDYGYTF. The CDR3 DNA reads TGTGCCACCAGTGATTCCCCCGGACAGGGGGGCGACTATGGCTACACCTTC. V gene TRBV24-1 combines with J gene TRBJ1-2, with TRBD1 matching over 10 bases. The J segment lost 3 bases and the V segment lost 2 bases, leaving 8 bases of the junction unmatched. This CDR3 spans 17 amino acids. Per germline, CDR1 KGHDR and CDR2 SFDVKD.

This clonotype has ten or more counts. The V and J genes are TRBV6-6 and TRBJ1-1, with D perhaps matching TRBD1 (6 bases). The CDR3 spans 15 residues. With 1 base removed from V and 3 bases from J, the gap between germline ends came to 12 bases. Germline V lookup: CDR1 MNHNY, CDR2 SVGAGI (reference sequence). The CDR3 spells CASSYFHGQYTEAFF. The CDR3 bases are TGTGCCAGCAGTTACTTTCACGGACAGTACACTGAAGCTTTCTTT.

A remark on this clonotype: One base away lies a much larger clone, so this may be a sequencing read error. The CDR3 does not close with the conserved phenylalanine or tryptophan, likely indicating a read error. This chain links TRBV10-3 with TRBJ2-5; 7 bases line up with TRBD2. Germline trimming cut 0 bases from V and 5 bases from J; bases unmatched to any gene: 12. The CDR3 length is 17 residues. CDR1 is ENHRY, CDR2 SYGVKD, per germline. The CDR3: CAISESGTGGEGETQYL. The CDR3 region has the DNA TGTGCCATCAGTGAGTCCGGGACGGGAGGCGAAGGGGAGACCCAGTACTTA.

The J gene is TRBJ2-3, the V gene TRBV12-3 or TRBV12-4; 14 positions match TRBD2. The CDR3 loop spans 17 amino acids. V lost 7 bases and J lost 5; bases outside the gene matches: 11. The CDR3 protein is CASTRLAGGRLLDTQYF. CDR3 in DNA: TGTGCCAGCACACGACTAGCGGGGGGGCGTTTGCTAGATACGCAGTATTTT.

This clonotype was observed at least ten times. The chain joins TRBV5-1 to TRBJ2-7; TRBD1 aligns across 9 bases. Germline assignment: CDR1 SGHRS and CDR2 YFSETQ. The CDR3 length is 14 residues. V lost 4 bases and J lost 4; bases outside the gene matches: 6. In DNA form, the CDR3 reads TGCGCCAGCAGCCGGGACAGGGTTTTATACGAGCAGTACTTC. Protein: CASSRDRVLYEQYF.

This clonotype has just a few counts. V usage is TRBV4-1 and J usage is TRBJ2-3, with 9 bases matching TRBD2. The J segment lost 3 bases and the V segment lost 0 bases, leaving 7 bases of the junction unmatched. The CDR3 loop spans 17 amino acids. CDR1 and CDR2 from the germline V gene are MGHRA and YSYEKL. The CDR3 DNA reads TGCGCCAGCAGCCAAGATCCGCGGGGGGGCCTAACAGATACGCAGTATTTT. Protein: CASSQDPRGGLTDTQYF.

This clonotype was seen at least ten times. The V gene is TRBV29-1, the J gene TRBJ1-1; 9 nucleotides agree with TRBD1. Germline V CDR1 and CDR2: SQVTM, ANQGSEA. The CDR3 is 15 amino acids. After removal of 6 bases from V and 4 bases from J, the junction contained 12 bases not matched to a gene. The CDR3 is CSVGTRDRVVTEAFF. The DNA for the CDR3 is TGCAGCGTCGGAACGCGGGACAGGGTAGTCACTGAAGCTTTCTTT.

There are many counts of this clonotype. The rearrangement uses TRBV7-2 and TRBJ2-3; 9 nucleotides line up with TRBD1. The germline CDR1 and CDR2 sequences are SGHTA and FQGNSA. This CDR3 comprises 13 residues. Unmatched junction bases numbered 3, after V lost 2 bases and J lost 9 bases. Here the CDR3 DNA reads TGTGCCAGCAGCTTAAAGGGGACAGGGACGCAGTATTTT. Protein sequence: CASSLKGTGTQYF.

This rearrangement joins TRBV30 to TRBJ1-1, with D unclear. There are 13 residues in the CDR3. Germline CDR1 GTSNPN, CDR2 SVGIG (reference sequence). Trimming stripped 4 bases from V and 4 bases from J, with 13 bases between. CDR3 DNA sequence: TGTGCCTGGACGAACACGGGCGGCACTGAAGCTTTCTTT. As protein: CAWTNTGGTEAFF.

This clonotype was seen a few times. The V call is TRBV7-2, the J call TRBJ2-2; D possibly matches TRBD1 or TRBD2 (5 bases each). The CDR3 contains 16 residues. V was pared by 3 bases and J by 5 bases, with 16 bases between. In germline, CDR1 is SGHTA, CDR2 FQGNSA. CDR3 DNA: TGTGCCAGCAGCTTCCTTCCCCGGGGCAGAACCGGGGAGCTGTTTTTT. It is translated as CASSFLPRGRTGELFF.

This clonotype was picked up a small number of times. The chain couples TRBV28 to TRBJ1-3, with D tentatively TRBD1 (5 bases). Trimming shortened V by 3 bases and J by 4 bases, and 10 bases separated the two germline ends. CDR3 size: 14 residues. Germline loops: CDR1 MDHEN, CDR2 SYDVKM. CDR3 sequence (DNA): TGTGCCAGCAGTTTTACGGGGGAAGGAAACACCATATATTTT. Translation gives CASSFTGEGNTIYF.

In this sample, this clonotype turned up a few times. The V and J genes are TRBV6-5 and TRBJ2-1; TRBD1 agrees at 7 bases. The CDR3 totals 15 residues. CDR1 and CDR2 (germline): MNHEY, SVGAGI. The J segment lost 7 bases and the V segment lost 6 bases, leaving 12 bases of the junction unmatched. The CDR3 region is CASRTAGTVGNEQFF. CDR3 nucleotides: TGTGCCAGCAGGACGGCCGGGACAGTCGGTAATGAGCAGTTCTTC.

The chain carries TRBV12-3 or TRBV12-4 and TRBJ1-1; a possible D gene is TRBD1 (5 bases). V was trimmed by 7 bases and J by 4 bases, leaving 19 bases between them. The CDR3 length is 15 residues. CDR3 region: CASILWDSQGTEAFF. CDR3 bases: TGTGCCAGCATACTGTGGGACTCCCAAGGCACTGAAGCTTTCTTT.

This clonotype was seen only a few times. This chain uses TRBV7-3 with TRBJ2-6; TRBD1 or TRBD2 may be the D gene (5 bases each). V was cut by 3 bases and J by 2 bases, with 11 bases left in between. CDR1 SGHTA and CDR2 FQGTGA come from the germline V gene. The CDR3 has 16 amino acids. The CDR3 sequence is CASSLDWGPGANVLTF. The CDR3 DNA sequence: TGTGCCAGCAGCTTGGACTGGGGCCCTGGGGCCAACGTCCTGACTTTC.

This clonotype was counted between two and nine times. V usage is TRBV6-2 or TRBV6-3 and J usage is TRBJ2-2; D might be TRBD1 (6 bases). V lost 4 bases and J lost 3, with 12 bases in between. Germline V gene data show CDR1 as MNHEY and CDR2 as SVGEGT. The CDR3 extends over 15 amino acids. The CDR3 DNA is TGTGCCAGCAGTTCGGTACAGGGATACACCGGGGAGCTGTTTTTT. Protein product: CASSSVQGYTGELFF.

The chain joins TRBV12-3 or TRBV12-4 to TRBJ2-2, with 7 positions matching TRBD1. This CDR3 comprises 12 residues. Germline trimming cut 6 bases from V and 9 bases from J; bases unmatched to any gene: 4. CDR3 sequence reads: CASSSQGRELFF. The CDR3 DNA follows: TGTGCCAGCAGCTCACAGGGGAGGGAGCTGTTTTTT.